These 24 T cell receptor beta chains share one sample of origin, sequenced in a study of tumor-infiltrating lymphocytes in primary liver carcinoma. Out of unsorted whole blood came the blood RNA, and germline DNA was extracted as well. Reverse transcription of about 500 ng total RNA with a constant-region primer produced TCR beta cDNA. ARM-PCR was slightly modified, and three nested multiplex PCR rounds with it gave rise to the TCR beta libraries. TRBV1-TRBV30 forward primers and a C-beta reverse primer were used in the first two PCR rounds, which each ran for about 9 cycles. A single record per CDR3 protein comes from TCRdb applying MiXCR to the multiplex PCR reads. The sample carries around 210,000 distinct CDR3 sequences, almost 65% recorded once. The sequenced sample consisted of peripheral blood. The receptors come from an older woman with primary liver carcinoma and hepatitis B virus infection.

V gene TRBV12-3 or TRBV12-4 combines with J gene TRBJ1-5; D is undetermined. Between the trimmed V and J ends, which lost 9 bases and 2 bases, there was a span of 17 bases. This CDR3 comprises 15 residues. The CDR3 here is CASSWGAPGNQPQHF. The DNA for the CDR3 is TGTGCCAGTAGCTGGGGTGCCCCAGGCAATCAGCCCCAGCATTTT.

The chain is built from TRBV4-1 and TRBJ2-1; D could derive from TRBD1 or TRBD2 (5 bases each). V lost 4 bases and J 15 bases, leaving 37 bases between the germline ends. Germline loops: CDR1 MGHRA, CDR2 YSYEKL. CDR3 length: 19 residues. The CDR3 protein is CASSLLAGYPTSPLWERFF. In nucleotides, the CDR3 is TGCGCCAGCAGCCTCCTAGCAGGGTACCCCACTTCGCCCCTCTGGGAACGGTTCTTC.

This clonotype has a count of ten or more. CDR3 in amino acids: CASSLTGIFDTEAFF. The DNA for the CDR3 is TGTGCCAGCAGCCTGACAGGGATTTTTGACACTGAAGCTTTCTTT. The V and J genes are TRBV12-3 or TRBV12-4 and TRBJ1-1; 7 positions match TRBD1. This CDR3 has 15 amino acids. V was clipped by 6 bases and J by 3 bases; unmatched bases: 10.

As regards this clonotype: The conserved phenylalanine or tryptophan is not found at the CDR3 terminus, so this likely reflects a read error. The rearrangement uses TRBV11-3 and TRBJ1-2, with a tentative D call TRBD1 (5 bases). The V end lost 3 bases, the J end lost 6 bases, and 17 bases lay between the germline ends. Germline lookup yields CDR1 SGHNT and CDR2 YENEEA. This CDR3 is 15 amino acids long. In nucleotides, the CDR3 is TGTGCCAGCAGCTTTGTACTCGGCAGGGCCGATGGCTACACCGTC. Protein product: CASSFVLGRADGYTV.

The V call is TRBV14, the J call TRBJ2-3; 8 positions match TRBD1. The junction had 20 bases not matched to a gene; V was cut back by 1 base and J by 5 bases. CDR3 length equals 20 residues. Germline CDR1 is SGHDN and CDR2 is FVKESK. CDR3 sequence reads: CASSQAARRTGYIRKDTQYF. The CDR3 region has the DNA TGTGCCAGCAGCCAAGCTGCCAGAAGGACAGGGTATATTCGGAAAGATACGCAGTATTTT.

In its sample, this clonotype was seen many times. The V call is TRBV11-3, the J call TRBJ1-2; TRBD1 agrees at 9 bases. Germline V gene data show CDR1 as SGHNT and CDR2 as YENEEA. There are 16 residues in the CDR3. The V segment lost 4 bases and the J segment 8 bases; nucleotides outside the gene matches: 14. This CDR3 is CASSSRTGEPFGGYTF. The CDR3 nucleotides read TGTGCCAGCAGCTCAAGGACAGGGGAGCCTTTCGGAGGCTACACCTTC.

To note about this clonotype: Its ends do not fully match the called genes, so a read error is possible. The V and J genes are TRBV29-1 and TRBJ1-5, with no clear D. The CDR3 extends over 16 amino acids. The germline V gene encodes CDR1 SQVTM and CDR2 ANQGSEA. The CDR3 sequence is CSVIDGRIGRNQPHHF. The CDR3 coding sequence is TGCAGCGTCATCGACGGTCGGATAGGAAGAAATCAGCCCCATCATTTT.

The J gene is TRBJ2-5, the V gene TRBV11-2; D is perhaps TRBD1 (6 bases). Germline assignment: CDR1 SGHAT and CDR2 FQNNGV. The CDR3 loop spans 17 amino acids. The ends were cut back, 3 bases at V and 4 bases at J, with 21 bases in the middle. The CDR3 loop is CASSFGTWHRAGETQYF. The CDR3 DNA follows: TGTGCCAGCAGCTTCGGGACGTGGCACAGGGCGGGAGAGACCCAGTACTTC.

The gene calls are TRBV11-2 and TRBJ2-7; TRBD2 matches at 9 bases. The V segment lost 8 bases and the J segment 2 bases; nucleotides outside the gene matches: 7. The CDR3 totals 14 residues. Germline V gives CDR1 SGHAT, CDR2 FQNNGV. Here the CDR3 DNA reads TGTGCCAGCCGCCGGACTAGCGAGCCCTACGAGCAGTACTTC. Its protein product is CASRRTSEPYEQYF.

Of note for this clonotype: Being one base from a much bigger clone, this may be a read error. The rearrangement links TRBV6-8 to TRBJ2-2; D is perhaps TRBD1 (5 bases). The germline gives CDR1 MNHGY, CDR2 SAAAGT. Trimming left V 1 base short and J 6 bases short, with 12 bases between. This CDR3 contains 15 residues. CDR3 amino acids: CASSYYIPTAGELFF. CDR3 sequence (DNA): TGTGCCAGCAGTTACTACATACCGACAGCCGGGGAGCTGTTTTTT.

As regards this clonotype: Possible read error: a much larger clone is one base away. This chain uses TRBV6-1 with TRBJ2-5, with D perhaps being TRBD1 or TRBD2 (5 bases each). The CDR3 contains 14 residues. Germline CDR1 MNHNS, CDR2 SASEGT. The CDR3 sequence: CASSETGAQEIQYF. DNA of the CDR3: TGTGCCAGCAGTGAGACCGGGGCCCAAGAGATCCAGTACTTC.

This chain joins TRBV12-3 or TRBV12-4 and TRBJ2-3, with 7 positions matching TRBD2. CDR3 length equals 13 residues. Germline trimming cut 5 bases from V and 6 bases from J; bases unmatched to any gene: 5. The CDR3 DNA reads as TGTGCCAGCAGTGGGGGGGTCGGGGATACGCAGTATTTT. Protein product: CASSGGVGDTQYF.

In the case of this clonotype: A read error is likely, as this CDR3 ends without the conserved phenylalanine or tryptophan. The rearrangement joins TRBV6-6 to TRBJ2-7; a weak D match, TRBD1 (6 bases). V lost 6 bases and J 2 bases, leaving 11 bases between the germline ends. Germline CDR1 and CDR2: MNHNY and SVGAGI (reference sequence). The CDR3 has 13 amino acids. CDR3 protein: CASRLGTTYEQYY. For the CDR3, the DNA is TGTGCCAGCAGACTCGGGACAACCTACGAGCAGTACTAC.

This clonotype was detected only a few times. The junction departs from germline at one end; a sequencing error may be responsible. The CDR3 region has the DNA TGTGCTAGCAGCCTGGACGCGGTCACTGAAGCTTTCTTT. It yields the protein CASSLDAVTEAFF. The chain is built from TRBV6-1 and TRBJ1-1; D remains ambiguous. The CDR3 contains 13 residues. CDR1 and CDR2 (germline): MNHNS, SASEGT.

This clonotype was seen only a few times. The chain employs TRBV6-1 and TRBJ1-1, with 8 bases matching TRBD1. This CDR3 has 15 amino acids. V shed 8 bases, J shed 1 base, and the junction held 9 bases outside the gene matches. Germline V gives CDR1 MNHNS, CDR2 SASEGT. The CDR3 reads CASFRTGKGNTEAFF. CDR3 nucleotide sequence: TGTGCCAGCTTTAGGACAGGGAAGGGGAACACTGAAGCTTTCTTT.

A word on this clonotype: A much bigger clone sits one base away, suggesting this may be a read error. The chain uses TRBV6-1 and TRBJ2-5, with unresolved D. The CDR3 runs to 11 residues. Germline V CDR1 and CDR2: MNHNS, SASEGT. CDR3 in DNA: TGTGCCAGCAGGGCAGAAGAGACCCAGCACTTC. Encoded protein: CASRAEETQHF.

Worth noting for this clonotype: A read error may explain this, as a much larger clone is one base away. The chain couples TRBV10-3 to TRBJ1-5; D possibly corresponds to TRBD1 (6 bases). With 7 bases removed from V and 4 bases from J, the gap between germline ends came to 14 bases. Germline CDR1 reads ENHRY; CDR2 reads SYGVKD. The CDR3 totals 14 residues. The CDR3 DNA is TGTGCCATCAATGAAACAGGGCCTAATCAGCCCCAGCATTTT. Its translation: CAINETGPNQPQHF.

This rearrangement joins TRBV4-2 to TRBJ2-7; 10 nucleotides align to TRBD2. CDR3 size: 15 residues. Germline loops: CDR1 LGHNA, CDR2 YNFKEQ. V lost 5 bases, J lost 4 bases, and 8 bases stayed unmatched. The CDR3 DNA sequence: TGTGCCAGCAGCGCGAGCGGGGGGGCGGGATACGAGCAGTACTTC. It codes for CASSASGGAGYEQYF.

Regarding this clonotype: One end of the junction varies from germline; a read error may be responsible. This CDR3 is CASLGQIQEAQYF. The CDR3 DNA reads as TGTGCCAGCCTTGGTCAAATCCAAGAGGCCCAGTACTTC. V and J are TRBV6-1 and TRBJ2-5; D uncertain. The germline V gene encodes CDR1 MNHNS and CDR2 SASEGT. CDR3 length equals 13 residues.

This clonotype was seen ten or more times. The genes are TRBV7-9 and TRBJ2-7, with D possibly matching TRBD2 (5 bases). The germline V gene has CDR1 SEHNR and CDR2 FQNEAQ (reference sequence). The V and J ends lost 3 bases and 5 bases respectively, with 17 bases between them. The CDR3 covers 15 residues. The CDR3 DNA reads as TGTGCCAGCAGCTTGTTCCCTCGGAGGAGCCACGAGCAGTACTTC. This gives the protein CASSLFPRRSHEQYF. The full variable domain, its missing parts supplied by reference TRBV7-9 and TRBJ2-7, is DTGVSQNPRHKITKRGQNVTFRCDPISEHNRLYWYRQTLGQGPEFLTYFQNEAQLEKSRLLSDRFSAERPKGSFSTLEIQRTEQGDSAMYLCASSLFPRRSHEQYFGPGTRLTVT.

This clonotype was seen a few times. This sequence joins TRBV11-3 and TRBJ2-7; either TRBD1 or TRBD2 may fit D (5 bases each). Germline V lookup: CDR1 SGHNT, CDR2 YENEEA. V was cut by 4 bases and J by 3 bases, with 16 bases left in between. The CDR3 length is 15 residues. The CDR3 bases are TGTGCCAGCAGCTCCGGGACGGGGAGCTTCTACGAGCAGTACTTC. It specifies CASSSGTGSFYEQYF.

On this clonotype itself: A read error may account for a junction end that differs from germline. The rearrangement uses TRBV6-5 and TRBJ2-7; D is possibly TRBD2 (6 bases). The germline V gene encodes CDR1 MNHEY and CDR2 SVGAGI. The CDR3 loop spans 14 amino acids. The CDR3 coding sequence is TGTGCCAGCAGTTATACTAGCAGGTATTTCGAGCGGTACTTC. Translation: CASSYTSRYFERYF.

The table lists this clonotype with many counts. CDR3 loop: CASSRQGPRTEAFF. In DNA, the CDR3 is TGCGCCAGCAGTCGACAGGGACCTCGCACTGAAGCTTTCTTT. The V and J genes are TRBV10-2 and TRBJ1-1, with 7 bases identical to TRBD1. The CDR3 is 14 amino acids. CDR1 and CDR2 from the germline V gene are WSHSY and SAAADI. Unmatched junction bases numbered 7, after V lost 5 bases and J lost 4 bases.

This clonotype appeared once. This rearrangement joins TRBV6-1 to TRBJ2-3, with 8 bases that match TRBD2. This CDR3 is built from 15 residues. The V and J ends lost 6 bases and 2 bases, in that order; junction bases with no gene match: 7. Per the germline V gene, CDR1 is MNHNS and CDR2 is SASEGT. CDR3 sequence: CASSQTSEPTDTQYF. The CDR3 nucleotides are TGTGCCAGCAGCCAGACTAGCGAACCCACAGATACGCAGTATTTT.